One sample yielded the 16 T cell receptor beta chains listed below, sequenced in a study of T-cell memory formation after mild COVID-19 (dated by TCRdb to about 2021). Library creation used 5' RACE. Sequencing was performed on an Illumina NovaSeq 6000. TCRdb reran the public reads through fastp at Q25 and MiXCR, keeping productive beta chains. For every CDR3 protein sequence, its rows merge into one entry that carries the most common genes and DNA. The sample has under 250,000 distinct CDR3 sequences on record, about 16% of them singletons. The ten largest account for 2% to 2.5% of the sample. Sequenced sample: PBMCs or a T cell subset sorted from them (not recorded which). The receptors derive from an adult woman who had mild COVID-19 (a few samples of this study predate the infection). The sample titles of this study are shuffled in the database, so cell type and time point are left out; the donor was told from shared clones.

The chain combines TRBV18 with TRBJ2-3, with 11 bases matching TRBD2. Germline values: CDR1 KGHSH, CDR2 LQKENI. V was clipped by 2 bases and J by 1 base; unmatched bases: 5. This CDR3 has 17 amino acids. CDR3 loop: CASSPSLAGGRTDTQYF. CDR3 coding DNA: TGTGCCAGCTCACCATCCCTAGCGGGAGGACGCACAGATACGCAGTATTTT.

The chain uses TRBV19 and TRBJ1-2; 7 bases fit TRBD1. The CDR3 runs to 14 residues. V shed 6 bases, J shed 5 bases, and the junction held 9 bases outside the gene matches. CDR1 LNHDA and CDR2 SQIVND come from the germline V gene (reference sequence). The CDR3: CASSMAGGNYGYTF. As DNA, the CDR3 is TGTGCCAGTAGCATGGCAGGGGGTAATTATGGCTACACCTTC.

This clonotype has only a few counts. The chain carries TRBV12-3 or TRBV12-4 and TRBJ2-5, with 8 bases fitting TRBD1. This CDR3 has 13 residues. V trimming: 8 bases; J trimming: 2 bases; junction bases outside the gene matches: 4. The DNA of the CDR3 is TGTGCCAGCGCCGGGACAGGTCAAGAGACCCAGTACTTC. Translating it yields CASAGTGQETQYF.

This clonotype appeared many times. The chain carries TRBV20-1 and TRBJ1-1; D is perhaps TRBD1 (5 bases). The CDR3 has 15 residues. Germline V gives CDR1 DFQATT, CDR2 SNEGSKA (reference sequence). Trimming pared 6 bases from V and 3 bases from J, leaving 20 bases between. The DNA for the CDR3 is TGCAGTGCCAGACGGGGCACAGTGGGGGACACTGAAGCTTTCTTT. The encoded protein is CSARRGTVGDTEAFF.

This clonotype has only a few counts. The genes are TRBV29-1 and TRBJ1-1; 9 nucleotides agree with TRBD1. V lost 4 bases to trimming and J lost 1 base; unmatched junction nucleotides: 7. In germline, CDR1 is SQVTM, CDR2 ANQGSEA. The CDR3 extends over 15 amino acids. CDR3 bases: TGCAGCGTTGCGGGACAGGGAGCAGGGAACACTGAAGCTTTCTTT. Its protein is CSVAGQGAGNTEAFF.

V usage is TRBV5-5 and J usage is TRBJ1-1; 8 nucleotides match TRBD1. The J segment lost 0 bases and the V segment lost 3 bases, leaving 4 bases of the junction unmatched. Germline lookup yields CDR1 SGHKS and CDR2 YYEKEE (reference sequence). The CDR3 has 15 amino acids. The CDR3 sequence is CASSSQDRVNTEAFF. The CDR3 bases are TGTGCCAGCAGCTCTCAGGACAGGGTGAACACTGAAGCTTTCTTT.

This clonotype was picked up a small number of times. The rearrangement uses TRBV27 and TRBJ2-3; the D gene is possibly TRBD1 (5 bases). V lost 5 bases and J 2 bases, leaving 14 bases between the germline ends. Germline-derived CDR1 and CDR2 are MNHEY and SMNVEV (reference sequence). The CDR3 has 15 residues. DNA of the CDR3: TGTGCCAGCAGTCCAAGGCAGGGAAACACAGATACGCAGTATTTT. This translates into CASSPRQGNTDTQYF.

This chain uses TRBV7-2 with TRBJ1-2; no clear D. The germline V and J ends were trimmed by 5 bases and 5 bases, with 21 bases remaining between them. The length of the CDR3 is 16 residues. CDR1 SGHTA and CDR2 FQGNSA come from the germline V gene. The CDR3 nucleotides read TGTGCCAGCAGCGCGGACGGATTCTTACTGTCTTATGGCTACACCTTC. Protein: CASSADGFLLSYGYTF. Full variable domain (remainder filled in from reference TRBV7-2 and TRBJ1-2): GAGVSQSPSNKVTEKGKDVELRCDPISGHTALYWYRQSLGQGLEFLIYFQGNSAPDKSGLPSDRFSAERTGGSVSTLTIQRTQQEDSAVYLCASSADGFLLSYGYTFGSGTRLTVV.

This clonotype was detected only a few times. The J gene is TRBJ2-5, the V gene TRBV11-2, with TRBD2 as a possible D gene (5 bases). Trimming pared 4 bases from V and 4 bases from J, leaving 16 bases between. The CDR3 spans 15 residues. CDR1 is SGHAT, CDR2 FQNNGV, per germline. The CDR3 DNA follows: TGTGCCAGCAGCTCATTCGAGCGGCCGAGAGAGACCCAGTACTTC. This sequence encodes CASSSFERPRETQYF.

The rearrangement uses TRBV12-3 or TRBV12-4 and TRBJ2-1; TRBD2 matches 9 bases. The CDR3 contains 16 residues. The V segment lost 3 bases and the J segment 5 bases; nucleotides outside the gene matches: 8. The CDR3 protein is CASSLGLAGYHNEQFF. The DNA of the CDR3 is TGTGCCAGCAGTTTGGGGCTAGCGGGATACCACAATGAGCAGTTCTTC.

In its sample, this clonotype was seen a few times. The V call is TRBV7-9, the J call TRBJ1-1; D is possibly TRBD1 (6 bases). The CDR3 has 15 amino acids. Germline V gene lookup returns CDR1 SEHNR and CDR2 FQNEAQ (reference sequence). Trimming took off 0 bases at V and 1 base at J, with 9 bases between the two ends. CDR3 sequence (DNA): TGTGCCAGCAGCTTAGCGCGGGGGCCGAACACTGAAGCTTTCTTT. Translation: CASSLARGPNTEAFF.

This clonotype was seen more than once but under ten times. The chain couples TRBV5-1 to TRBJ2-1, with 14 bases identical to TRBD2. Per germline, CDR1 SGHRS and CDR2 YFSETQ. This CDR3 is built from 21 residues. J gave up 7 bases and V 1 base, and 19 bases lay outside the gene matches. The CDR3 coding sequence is TGCGCCAGCAGCTTGCCACGTAGGACTAGCGGGAGGCCCTTGTCCTGGAATGAGCAGTTCTTC. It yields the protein CASSLPRRTSGRPLSWNEQFF.

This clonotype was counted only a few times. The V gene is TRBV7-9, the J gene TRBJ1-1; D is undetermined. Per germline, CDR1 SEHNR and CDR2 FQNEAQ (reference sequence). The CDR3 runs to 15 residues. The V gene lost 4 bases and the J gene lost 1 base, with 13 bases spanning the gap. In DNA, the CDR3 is TGTGCCAGCAGCTCCGAGTTATGGTGGAACACTGAAGCTTTCTTT. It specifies CASSSELWWNTEAFF.

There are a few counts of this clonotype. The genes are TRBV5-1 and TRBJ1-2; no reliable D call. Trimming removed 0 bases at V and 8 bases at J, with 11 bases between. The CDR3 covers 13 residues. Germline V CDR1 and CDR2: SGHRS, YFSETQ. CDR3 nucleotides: TGCGCCAGCAGCTTGGGTCAGGCTGCAGGCTACACCTTC. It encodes CASSLGQAAGYTF.

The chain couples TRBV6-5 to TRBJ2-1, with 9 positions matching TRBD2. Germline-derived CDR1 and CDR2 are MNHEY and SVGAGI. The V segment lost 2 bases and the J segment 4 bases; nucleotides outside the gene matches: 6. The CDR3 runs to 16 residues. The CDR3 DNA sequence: TGTGCCAGCAGTTACGGAAGGCTAGCGGGATACAATGAGCAGTTCTTC. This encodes CASSYGRLAGYNEQFF.

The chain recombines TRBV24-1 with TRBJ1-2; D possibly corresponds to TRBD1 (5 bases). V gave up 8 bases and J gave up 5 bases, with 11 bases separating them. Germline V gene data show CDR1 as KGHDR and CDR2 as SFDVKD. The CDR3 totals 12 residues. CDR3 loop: CATTSEGYGYTF. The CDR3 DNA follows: TGTGCCACCACGTCGGAGGGGTATGGCTACACCTTC.